These T cell receptor beta chains were read from a single sample in a study of Ad26.COV2.S vaccination and SARS-CoV-2 variants. The data were produced by immunoSEQ multiplex PCR, yet TCRdb's version contains in-frame clones alone and is incomplete. The sample holds 450,000 to 550,000 clones, roughly nine tenths seen once. Sequences were derived from peripheral blood, sampled in a trial of Ad26.COV2.S vaccine versus placebo. The receptors originated from a person between 18 and 65 years old who received the Ad26.COV2.S COVID-19 vaccine or a placebo. CDR3s include the opening cysteine and the closing phenylalanine or tryptophan. The D gene is left open where the match is weak. The size of a clone is reported for some rows only, either as once, few or many, or as a class for expanded clones.

size	J	V	D	length	DNA	CDR3
NA	TRBJ1-6	TRBV30	TRBD1	15	TGTGCCTGGAGTGAGTCCGGACAGGGGTCTTCACCCCTCCACTTT	CAWSESGQGSSPLHF
NA	TRBJ1-2	TRBV28	NA	15	TGTGCCAGCAGGACCAACATCGCCCTACTATACGGCTACACCTTC	CASRTNIALLYGYTF
NA	TRBJ2-2	TRBV28	TRBD2	16	TGTGCCAGCAGATTAAGCGGGACCAAGAACACCGGGGAGCTGTTTTTT	CASRLSGTKNTGELFF
once	TRBJ2-1	TRBV18	TRBD2	15	TGTGCCAGCTCACAAAGGACTAGCGGAGACAATGAGCAGTTCTTC	CASSQRTSGDNEQFF
NA	TRBJ1-2	TRBV18	TRBD1	13	TGTGCCAGCTCACCGCCGACAGGGTATGGCTACACCTTC	CASSPPTGYGYTF
NA	TRBJ2-1	TRBV3-1/TRBV3-2	NA	11	TGTGCCAGCAGCCGAGGCCAAGAGCAGTTCTTC	CASSRGQEQFF
few	TRBJ1-2	TRBV7-2	NA	13	TGTGCCAGCAGCTTAGAGCGTAGGGGTGGCTACACCTTC	CASSLERRGGYTF
NA	TRBJ1-2	TRBV28	TRBD1	15	TGTGCCAGCAGTTCTCAGGGGGGTCTTAACTATGGCTACACCTTC	CASSSQGGLNYGYTF
NA	TRBJ2-1	TRBV18	TRBD2	17	TGTGCCAGCTCACCCTGGACTAGCGGGAGGGAGTACAATGAGCAGTTCTTC	CASSPWTSGREYNEQFF
NA	TRBJ2-6	TRBV7-9	NA	15	TGTGCCAGCAGCCTACCCGTAGGGGGGGCCAACGTCCTGACTTTC	CASSLPVGGANVLTF
NA	TRBJ2-2	TRBV27	NA	13	TGTGCCAGCAGTTTATTGAGAGCCGGGGAGCTGTTTTTT	CASSLLRAGELFF
NA	TRBJ1-1	TRBV11-2	NA	14	TGTGCCAGCAGCTTTGGTCTGGTGAACACTGAAGCTTTCTTT	CASSFGLVNTEAFF
NA	TRBJ1-6	TRBV28	NA	15	TGTGCCAGCACCCAACTACGGGCCAGTAATTCACCCCTCCACTTT	CASTQLRASNSPLHF
NA	TRBJ1-2	TRBV5-1	NA	12	TGCGCCAGCAGCTTTTCCAGGGAGGGCTACACCTTC	CASSFSREGYTF
NA	TRBJ2-7	TRBV15	NA	15	TGTGCCACCAGCAGAGATTTTGACAGCACCTACGAGCAGTACTTC	CATSRDFDSTYEQYF
NA	TRBJ1-1	TRBV20-1	NA	11	TGCAGTGCTAGTGGGTTCACTGAAGCTTTCTTT	CSASGFTEAFF
NA	TRBJ2-7	TRBV7-9	NA	14	TGTGCCAGCAGCTTAGTCCCACAGGACTACGAGCAGTACTTC	CASSLVPQDYEQYF
NA	TRBJ1-5	TRBV14	TRBD1	17	TGTGCCAGCAGCGCCTCAGGGGGACCACCAAGGGGTCAGCCCCAGCATTTT	CASSASGGPPRGQPQHF
NA	TRBJ2-5	TRBV7-9	NA	15	TGTGCCAGCAGCTCAACTAGGGAACCCCAAGAGACCCAGTACTTC	CASSSTREPQETQYF